These 2 T cell receptor beta chains were sequenced from one sample in a study of a mutant IDH1 vaccine in newly diagnosed glioma. TCRdb's copy holds only in-frame clones and misses some; the assay was immunoSEQ multiplex PCR. Of approximately 24,000 clones in the sample, approximately 80% were seen once. These receptors lack a known antigen. Indicated time point: week 11, during vaccination. Each dose of the vaccine consisted of 300 ug of mutant IDH1 20-mer peptide, with topical imiquimod. This sample comprised PBMCs, obtained from a glioma patient whose treatment included an IDH1 peptide vaccine. These TCRs come from a woman aged 18-30 years with glioma.

There are a few counts of this clone. This rearrangement joins TRBV2 to TRBJ1-2; D not certain. Per the germline V gene, CDR1 is SNHLY and CDR2 is FYNNEI. The CDR3 is 13 amino acids. V was shortened by 6 bases and J by 8 bases, with 16 bases between the two germline ends. The chain's CDR3 is CASSSTFFRGYTF. Here the CDR3 DNA reads TGTGCCAGCAGCAGTACCTTTTTTCGGGGCTACACCTTC.

The chain is built from TRBV19 and TRBJ1-6; 7 bases line up with TRBD1. V shed 10 bases and J 0 bases; nucleotides not matched to a gene: 15. This CDR3 region has 18 residues. Germline CDR1 is LNHDA and CDR2 is SQIVND (reference sequence). CDR3 in amino acids: CATPSSGGQSSYNSPLHF. The CDR3 nucleotides are TGTGCCACGCCTAGCTCAGGGGGACAAAGCTCCTATAATTCACCCCTCCACTTT.